What follows are 9 T cell receptor beta chains derived from one specimen sequenced in a study of tumor-infiltrating lymphocytes in primary liver carcinoma. From 500 ng of total RNA, TCR beta-specific cDNA was reverse-transcribed using a constant-region primer. Libraries for TCR beta were built through three nested multiplex PCR rounds, which together made up a slightly modified ARM-PCR procedure. For around 11 cycles apiece, the opening two PCR rounds ran with TRBV1-TRBV30 forward primers and a C-beta reverse primer. TCRdb reprocessed the multiplex PCR reads via MiXCR and lists one record per CDR3 protein. The sample consists of hundreds of thousands of distinct CDR3 sequences, more than 55% of them appearing once. Researchers drew blood RNA from unsorted whole blood and extracted germline DNA as well. What was sequenced was peripheral blood. The receptor set was obtained from a woman between 25 and 40 years old with primary liver carcinoma and hepatitis B virus infection.

The rearrangement uses TRBV12-3 or TRBV12-4 and TRBJ1-1, with unresolved D. This CDR3 region has 14 residues. V was cut by 3 bases and J by 5 bases, with 13 bases left in between. As DNA, the CDR3 is TGTGCCAGCAGTTTTGGCAGGTGTGGGACTGAAGCTTTCTTT. Protein: CASSFGRCGTEAFF.

As concerns this clonotype: One end of the junction is discordant with germline, which a read error may explain. V gene TRBV7-8 combines with J gene TRBJ1-1, with a possible D match to TRBD1 (5 bases). The CDR3 is 16 residues long. CDR1 SGHVS and CDR2 FQNEAQ come from the germline V gene. CDR3: CASSLDAGGANTEASF. The CDR3, as DNA: TGTGCCAGCAGCCTGGACGCGGGGGGAGCGAACACTGAAGCTTCCTTT.

The V call is TRBV6-1, the J call TRBJ1-1; TRBD1 might be the D (5 bases). This CDR3 is built from 14 residues. CDR1 and CDR2 from the germline V gene are MNHNS and SASEGT. V lost 10 bases to trimming and J lost 3 bases, with 18 bases between them. The CDR3 reads CANGDPGLDTEAFF. In DNA, the CDR3 is TGTGCCAACGGGGATCCGGGGCTGGACACTGAAGCTTTCTTT.

Comment on this clonotype: An end of the junction does not agree with germline; a read error may underlie this. This sequence joins TRBV4-2 and TRBJ2-2; no reliable D call. This CDR3 comprises 16 residues. Germline CDR1 reads LGHNA; CDR2 reads YNFKEQ. CDR3 sequence (DNA): TGTGCCAACAGCCAAGATCGTAGGCCAAACACCGGGGAGCTGTTTTTT. As protein: CANSQDRRPNTGELFF.

The rearrangement joins TRBV6-5 to TRBJ2-3; 9 bases are a match to TRBD2. The germline CDR1 and CDR2 sequences are MNHEY and SVGAGI. V dropped 2 bases and J dropped 7; count of bases not matched to a gene: 10. CDR3 length equals 16 residues. CDR3 bases: TGTGCCAGCAGTTACGGGTCGCGGGGGGGCCAATATACGCAGTATTTT. Translation gives CASSYGSRGGQYTQYF.

On this clonotype: A single base separates this from a much larger clone, so it may be a read error. The J gene is TRBJ2-7, the V gene TRBV4-3; D gene ambiguous. V was shortened by 7 bases and J by 2 bases, with 18 bases between the two germline ends. The germline CDR1 and CDR2 sequences are LGHNA and YSLEER. The CDR3 is 15 residues long. This CDR3 reads CASTREKSTAYEQYF. The CDR3 DNA reads as TGCGCCAGCACCCGAGAAAAAAGTACGGCCTACGAGCAGTACTTC.

For this clonotype: This sequence may be a read error, since a much larger clone differs from it by one base. This rearrangement joins TRBV6-5 to TRBJ2-3; D gene uncertain. Germline CDR1 MNHEY, CDR2 SVGAGI. The CDR3 runs 14 residues. With 6 bases removed from V and 3 bases from J, the gap between germline ends came to 13 bases. CDR3 coding DNA: TGTGCCAGCAGAGATACTATTGAGACAGATACGCAGTATTTT. Translated: CASRDTIETDTQYF.

This clonotype was seen a few times. The chain links TRBV13 to TRBJ1-3; a possible D gene is TRBD1 (5 bases). Germline V gene sequence: CDR1 PRHDT, CDR2 FYEKMQ (reference sequence). The ends were cut back, 5 bases at V and 0 bases at J, with 8 bases in the middle. The CDR3 totals 14 residues. The CDR3 loop reads CASSGQSSGNTIYF. The CDR3 DNA is TGTGCCAGCAGCGGACAAAGCTCTGGAAACACCATATATTTT.

Only a few counts were recorded for this clonotype. At one end, the junction sequence differs from germline, possibly due to a read error. The chain has TRBV13 and TRBJ1-1; TRBD1 matches at 9 bases. The CDR3 covers 13 residues. The V gene's germline CDR1 is PRHDT and CDR2 FYEKMQ (reference sequence). The CDR3: CASSSGQGTEAFF. The CDR3 bases are TGTGCTAGCAGCTCGGGACAGGGTACTGAAGCTTTCTTT. The variable domain in full, with the rest retrieved from reference TRBV13 and TRBJ1-1, is AAGVIQSPRHLIKEKRETATLKCYPIPRHDTVYWYQQGPGQDPQFLISFYEKMQSDKGSIPDRFSAQQFSDYHSELNMSSLELGDSALYFCASSSGQGTEAFFGQGTRLTVV.